Below are 23 T cell receptor beta chains sequenced from a single sample in a study of glioma-infiltrating T cells after dendritic cell vaccination. Time point in this sample: after dendritic cell vaccination, including at tumor progression/relapse. Measured with immunoSEQ multiplex PCR; TCRdb has only the in-frame clones, and not every one. The sample consists of tens of thousands of clones, around 83% of them appearing once. The sequencing here drew on blood, taken after dendritic cell vaccination. Source of these receptors: a human donor with glioblastoma.

This clone was seen a few times. The genes are TRBV6-1 and TRBJ1-2, with a weak D call TRBD1 (6 bases). In germline, CDR1 is MNHNS, CDR2 SASEGT. V gave up 3 bases and J gave up 2 bases, with 7 bases separating them. The CDR3 totals 13 residues. CDR3 sequence reads: CASSEGANYGYTF. The CDR3 DNA reads as TGTGCCAGCAGTGAGGGGGCCAACTATGGCTACACCTTC.

V is TRBV7-9 and J is TRBJ1-6, with TRBD1 matching over 8 bases. Losses at the gene ends were 6 bases for V and 6 bases for J; bases not matched to a gene: 7. This CDR3 is 15 amino acids long. The germline gives CDR1 SEHNR, CDR2 FQNEAQ (reference sequence). CDR3 in amino acids: CASSPGQGGNSPLHF. DNA of the CDR3: TGTGCCAGCAGTCCAGGACAGGGAGGTAATTCACCCCTCCACTTT.

This clone occurred once. CDR3 region: CASSIDGGAGANVLTF. The CDR3 nucleotides read TGTGCCAGTAGTATTGATGGGGGCGCTGGGGCCAACGTCCTGACTTTC. The chain couples TRBV19 to TRBJ2-6; a weak D match, TRBD1 (6 bases). This CDR3 contains 16 residues. V shed 3 bases and J shed 2 bases, with 11 bases lying between them. The germline V gene has CDR1 LNHDA and CDR2 SQIVND (reference sequence).

V is TRBV2 and J is TRBJ2-2, with unresolved D. The V end was cut by 3 bases, the J end by 2 bases, with 4 bases between. Germline V gene sequence: CDR1 SNHLY, CDR2 FYNNEI. The CDR3 runs to 13 residues. CDR3 DNA: TGTGCCAGCAGTGAGACTAACACCGGGGAGCTGTTTTTT. It yields the protein CASSETNTGELFF.

The chain joins TRBV5-1 to TRBJ2-2; a possible D gene is TRBD1 (5 bases). This CDR3 comprises 13 residues. V was shortened by 1 base and J by 6 bases, with 7 bases between the two germline ends. CDR1 is SGHRS, CDR2 YFSETQ, per germline. The CDR3 here is CASSLTGAGELFF. In nucleotides, the CDR3 is TGCGCCAGCAGCTTGACAGGAGCCGGGGAGCTGTTTTTT.

The chain combines TRBV19 with TRBJ2-7; D is uncertain. Trimming stripped 9 bases from V and 3 bases from J, with 15 bases between. The CDR3 contains 13 residues. Germline CDR1 reads LNHDA; CDR2 reads SQIVND (reference sequence). CDR3 residues: CASADTFGYEQYF. The CDR3 region has the DNA TGTGCCAGCGCTGACACGTTCGGCTACGAGCAGTACTTC.

The chain recombines TRBV5-1 with TRBJ1-3; 8 bases line up with TRBD1. V was pared by 2 bases and J by 0 bases, with 4 bases of the junction left unmatched. CDR3 length: 16 amino acids. Germline V gives CDR1 SGHRS, CDR2 YFSETQ. CDR3: CASSLQGEGSGNTIYF. The DNA of the CDR3 is TGCGCCAGCAGCTTACAGGGGGAAGGCTCTGGAAACACCATATATTTT.

The chain carries TRBV5-1 and TRBJ2-5; 13 nucleotides line up with TRBD2. CDR3 size: 17 residues. Germline V gene sequence: CDR1 SGHRS, CDR2 YFSETQ. J gave up 5 bases and V 6 bases, and 13 bases lay outside the gene matches. In nucleotides, the CDR3 is TGCGCCAGCACCCCACCTACTAGCGGGGGGGCCGTGGAGACCCAGTACTTC. This codes for CASTPPTSGGAVETQYF.

This clone has just one count. The gene calls are TRBV27 and TRBJ1-5; D call uncertain. Germline CDR1 reads MNHEY; CDR2 reads SMNVEV (reference sequence). V lost 1 base to trimming and J lost 3 bases, with 13 bases between them. CDR3 length: 16 amino acids. The CDR3 spells CASSLFRVPANQPQHF. CDR3 bases: TGTGCCAGCAGTTTATTTCGAGTACCCGCCAATCAGCCCCAGCATTTT.

This clone is a singleton in its sample. The V and J genes are TRBV6-1 and TRBJ1-1; TRBD1 might be the D (5 bases). Per germline, CDR1 MNHNS and CDR2 SASEGT. This CDR3 spans 12 amino acids. The germline V and J ends were trimmed by 11 bases and 3 bases, with 13 bases remaining between them. CDR3 protein: CAALEGYTEAFF. CDR3 coding DNA: TGTGCCGCGCTGGAGGGGTACACTGAAGCTTTCTTT.

This sequence joins TRBV5-1 and TRBJ2-7; 10 bases are shared with TRBD1. Germline lookup yields CDR1 SGHRS and CDR2 YFSETQ. V shed 4 bases, J shed 4 bases, and the junction held 8 bases outside the gene matches. The CDR3 has 15 residues. DNA for the CDR3: TGCGCCAGCAGCCAGACAGGGGGCCAATCGTACGAGCAGTACTTC. It yields the protein CASSQTGGQSYEQYF. The complete variable domain, with remaining parts taken from reference TRBV5-1 and TRBJ2-7, reads KAGVTQTPRYLIKTRGQQVTLSCSPISGHRSVSWYQQTPGQGLQFLFEYFSETQRNKGNFPGRFSGRQFSNSRSEMNVSTLELGDSALYLCASSQTGGQSYEQYFGPGTRLTVT.

The CDR3 nucleotides read TGTGCCAGCTCACCACCAGAGAACTACAATGAGCAGTTCTTC. This sequence encodes CASSPPENYNEQFF. The genes are TRBV18 and TRBJ2-1; D remains ambiguous. Germline lookup yields CDR1 KGHSH and CDR2 LQKENI. This CDR3 is 14 amino acids long. The germline V and J ends were trimmed by 0 bases and 3 bases, with 6 bases remaining between them.

The V call is TRBV12-5, the J call TRBJ1-1; 7 bases align to TRBD1. CDR3 length: 12 residues. The V and J ends lost 3 bases and 10 bases, in that order; junction bases with no gene match: 5. CDR1 is LGHNT and CDR2 is FRNRAP in the germline V gene. The CDR3 is CASGFSQGVAFF. The CDR3 coding sequence is TGTGCTAGTGGTTTTTCTCAGGGGGTAGCTTTCTTT.

This rearrangement joins TRBV19 to TRBJ2-2; TRBD1 matches at 9 bases. Germline V gene lookup returns CDR1 LNHDA and CDR2 SQIVND (reference sequence). The ends lost 7 bases at V and 3 bases at J; junction bases unmatched: 3. The CDR3 runs 14 residues. Here the CDR3 reads CASTRTGDTGELFF. Written as DNA, the CDR3 is TGTGCCAGTACCCGGACAGGGGACACCGGGGAGCTGTTTTTT.

V usage is TRBV7-2 and J usage is TRBJ1-2; TRBD1 might be the D (5 bases). The CDR3 extends over 15 amino acids. V lost 4 bases to trimming and J lost 6 bases, with 18 bases between them. The germline gives CDR1 SGHTA, CDR2 FQGNSA. In DNA form, the CDR3 reads TGTGCCAGCAGCTCAGGCGGACAAGTGGGAAATGGCTACACCTTC. Translation: CASSSGGQVGNGYTF.

V is TRBV5-4 and J is TRBJ2-7; 9 nucleotides line up with TRBD1. V shed 4 bases, J shed 2 bases, and the junction held 7 bases outside the gene matches. The CDR3 has 15 amino acids. Germline assignment: CDR1 SGHNT and CDR2 YYREEE (reference sequence). CDR3 bases: TGTGCCAGCAGCGGGGGGACAGGGAAAGCCTACGAGCAGTACTTC. It translates to CASSGGTGKAYEQYF.

The chain combines TRBV2 with TRBJ1-2; D may be TRBD1 (5 bases). The CDR3 extends over 14 amino acids. The germline CDR1 and CDR2 sequences are SNHLY and FYNNEI. The V end was cut by 4 bases, the J end by 2 bases, with 11 bases between. The CDR3: CASSVQGRNYGYTF. DNA for the CDR3: TGTGCCAGCAGTGTGCAGGGCCGGAACTATGGCTACACCTTC.

In this sample, this clone turned up once. The chain carries TRBV11-2 and TRBJ2-2, with 13 nucleotides matching TRBD2. The J segment lost 4 bases and the V segment lost 6 bases, leaving 8 bases of the junction unmatched. Germline lookup yields CDR1 SGHAT and CDR2 FQNNGV. The CDR3 is 17 residues long. In DNA, the CDR3 is TGTGCCAGCAGACCTACTAGCGGGGGGGCTGGCACCGGGGAGCTGTTTTTT. Translation: CASRPTSGGAGTGELFF.

This clone showed up just a few times. The chain carries TRBV2 and TRBJ1-1; 9 nucleotides agree with TRBD1. Germline V CDR1 and CDR2: SNHLY, FYNNEI. The length of the CDR3 is 14 residues. J lost 5 bases, V lost 6 bases, and 7 bases had no gene match. This CDR3 is CASRRDREGTEAFF. CDR3 coding DNA: TGTGCCAGCAGACGGGACAGGGAAGGGACTGAAGCTTTCTTT. The variable domain in full, completed from reference TRBV2 and TRBJ1-1, reads EPEVTQTPSHQVTQMGQEVILRCVPISNHLYFYWYRQILGQKVEFLVSFYNNEISEKSEIFDDQFSVERPDGSNFTLKIRSTKLEDSAMYFCASRRDREGTEAFFGQGTRLTVV.

This sequence joins TRBV5-5 and TRBJ1-2; 10 positions match TRBD1. Germline V lookup: CDR1 SGHKS, CDR2 YYEKEE (reference sequence). J was trimmed by 6 bases and V by 2 bases; bases with no gene match: 4. The CDR3 contains 14 residues. The CDR3 loop is CASSLLGQGNGYTF. CDR3 coding DNA: TGTGCCAGCAGCTTATTGGGACAGGGGAATGGCTACACCTTC.

The chain couples TRBV5-4 to TRBJ1-2; 8 nucleotides line up with TRBD1. From germline, CDR1 is SGHNT and CDR2 YYREEE (reference sequence). This CDR3 comprises 15 residues. Trimming removed 4 bases from V and 8 bases from J; junction bases left unmatched: 13. CDR3 loop: CASSRGQGVIGGYTF. DNA for the CDR3: TGTGCCAGCAGCCGAGGACAGGGAGTAATCGGAGGCTACACCTTC.

This clone is a singleton in its sample. The chain uses TRBV5-6 and TRBJ1-2; D is undetermined. CDR3 length: 14 residues. Germline V gene data show CDR1 as SGHDT and CDR2 as YYEEEE. V gave up 0 bases and J gave up 0 bases, with 6 bases separating them. The CDR3 region is CASSLVQPNYGYTF. The CDR3 nucleotides are TGTGCCAGCAGCTTGGTACAGCCTAACTATGGCTACACCTTC.

The chain employs TRBV18 and TRBJ1-2; D is unresolved. This CDR3 is built from 14 residues. The V and J ends lost 0 bases and 2 bases respectively, with 7 bases between them. Germline V gene data show CDR1 as KGHSH and CDR2 as LQKENI. The CDR3 nucleotides are TGTGCCAGCTCACCACCGGCGGGAAACTATGGCTACACCTTC. Translation gives CASSPPAGNYGYTF. The complete variable domain, with remaining parts taken from reference TRBV18 and TRBJ1-2, reads NAGVMQNPRHLVRRRGQEARLRCSPMKGHSHVYWYRQLPEEGLKFMVYLQKENIIDESGMPKERFSAEFPKEGPSILRIQQVVRGDSAAYFCASSPPAGNYGYTFGSGTRLTVV.